Following are 20 T cell receptor beta chains from one sample sequenced in a study of response to subunit inactivated influenza vaccine. TCRdb fed the RT-PCR reads into MiXCR, producing one record per CDR3 protein. This sample carries more than 600,000 distinct CDR3 sequences, roughly 18% of them seen once, and the ten largest clones take approximately 10%. The material was PBMCs from blood, obtained more than 4 days after vaccination. Every receptor here comes from a man aged 45-65 years who received an inactivated influenza vaccine.

The J gene is TRBJ2-7, the V gene TRBV6-2 or TRBV6-3; D possibly corresponds to TRBD2 (6 bases). CDR3 length equals 15 residues. V was pared by 7 bases and J by 1 base, with 17 bases between. Germline lookup yields CDR1 MNHEY and CDR2 SVGEGT. CDR3 residues: CASIGSVEFSYEQYF. The CDR3 nucleotides read TGTGCCAGCATCGGGAGCGTGGAGTTTTCCTACGAGCAGTACTTC.

V gene TRBV7-9 combines with J gene TRBJ2-1; tentatively, D is TRBD2 (7 bases). Germline V CDR1 and CDR2: SEHNR, FQNEAQ (reference sequence). Trimming shortened V by 4 bases and J by 2 bases, and 18 bases separated the two germline ends. The CDR3 loop spans 17 amino acids. CDR3 bases: TGTGCCAGCAGCTCGGGGGGCAGGGTACTAACCTACAATGAGCAGTTCTTC. It encodes CASSSGGRVLTYNEQFF.

This clonotype has more than one count but fewer than ten. The chain uses TRBV20-1 and TRBJ2-5; TRBD2 might be the D (7 bases). The CDR3 has 14 amino acids. The V end was cut by 6 bases, the J end by 5 bases, with 19 bases between. Per the germline V gene, CDR1 is DFQATT and CDR2 is SNEGSKA (reference sequence). The CDR3 sequence: CSASRGGAVETQYF. The CDR3, as DNA: TGCAGTGCCTCCCGTGGGGGGGCAGTTGAGACCCAGTACTTC.

The V gene is TRBV5-1, the J gene TRBJ2-3, with D perhaps given as TRBD1 or TRBD2 (5 bases each). The ends were cut back, 3 bases at V and 5 bases at J, with 13 bases in the middle. Germline CDR1 SGHRS, CDR2 YFSETQ. The CDR3 extends over 14 amino acids. The CDR3 sequence is CASSSRGPQDTQYF. In nucleotides, the CDR3 is TGCGCCAGCAGCTCTCGGGGCCCCCAAGATACGCAGTATTTT. The full variable domain, its missing parts supplied by reference TRBV5-1 and TRBJ2-3, is KAGVTQTPRYLIKTRGQQVTLSCSPISGHRSVSWYQQTPGQGLQFLFEYFSETQRNKGNFPGRFSGRQFSNSRSEMNVSTLELGDSALYLCASSSRGPQDTQYFGPGTRLTVL.

This sequence joins TRBV11-2 and TRBJ2-2; TRBD2 might be the D (6 bases). This CDR3 has 16 residues. The germline V gene has CDR1 SGHAT and CDR2 FQNNGV. V shed 2 bases and J shed 0 bases, with 10 bases lying between them. The CDR3 spells CASSLWRGPNTGELFF. In DNA form, the CDR3 reads TGTGCCAGCAGCTTATGGAGGGGCCCGAACACCGGGGAGCTGTTTTTT.

The chain couples TRBV5-1 to TRBJ2-7, with D possibly matching TRBD1 (7 bases). The length of the CDR3 is 14 residues. The ends were cut back, 5 bases at V and 6 bases at J, with 18 bases in the middle. Looked up from germline, CDR1 is SGHRS and CDR2 is YFSETQ. CDR3 in amino acids: CASSPGGRRLEQYF. The CDR3 DNA reads TGCGCCAGCAGTCCAGGGGGGCGCCGACTCGAGCAGTACTTC.

This clonotype was seen a few times. This chain links TRBV5-1 with TRBJ2-5; the D is unclear. V lost 4 bases and J 1 base, leaving 14 bases between the germline ends. Germline CDR1 SGHRS, CDR2 YFSETQ. The CDR3 is made up of 15 amino acids. The CDR3 DNA is TGCGCCAGCAGCGTACTTTCCGTACCCCAAGAGACCCAGTACTTC. This gives the protein CASSVLSVPQETQYF.

The V gene is TRBV10-3, the J gene TRBJ2-7; D ambiguous. Germline V lookup: CDR1 ENHRY, CDR2 SYGVKD. V was trimmed by 6 bases and J by 2 bases, leaving 11 bases between them. This CDR3 contains 13 residues. CDR3 loop: CAIRGDITYEQYF. As DNA, the CDR3 is TGTGCCATCAGAGGAGACATAACCTACGAGCAGTACTTC.

V gene TRBV29-1 combines with J gene TRBJ1-4; no clear D gene. V was clipped by 7 bases and J by 7 bases, with 13 bases between them. The CDR3 extends over 12 amino acids. CDR1 SQVTM and CDR2 ANQGSEA come from the germline V gene. CDR3 amino acids: CSAAGNGEKLFF. The CDR3 DNA follows: TGCAGCGCGGCGGGGAATGGTGAAAAACTGTTTTTT.

The chain joins TRBV7-2 to TRBJ2-5, with TRBD2 as a possible D gene (6 bases). Looked up from germline, CDR1 is SGHTA and CDR2 is FQGNSA. The V and J ends lost 1 base and 5 bases respectively, with 14 bases between them. The CDR3 runs 15 residues. CDR3 sequence: CASSLGTKYYETQYF. The DNA for the CDR3 is TGTGCCAGCAGCTTAGGGACTAAGTATTATGAGACCCAGTACTTC.

This clonotype was picked up a small number of times. This sequence joins TRBV29-1 and TRBJ2-3; unclear D gene. The CDR3 extends over 15 amino acids. The germline V and J ends were trimmed by 4 bases and 1 base, with 15 bases remaining between them. The germline CDR1 and CDR2 sequences are SQVTM and ANQGSEA. In DNA, the CDR3 is TGCAGCGTTGCGTCCCCTCCTACGCGCACAGATACGCAGTATTTT. Protein sequence: CSVASPPTRTDTQYF.

This clonotype was counted between two and nine times. This sequence joins TRBV20-1 and TRBJ1-5, with 7 positions matching TRBD1. The germline V gene encodes CDR1 DFQATT and CDR2 SNEGSKA (reference sequence). With 3 bases clipped from V and 3 bases from J, the junction kept 5 bases outside the gene matches. This CDR3 has 14 residues. CDR3 DNA sequence: TGCAGTGCTAGTCAGACAGGGACCAATCAGCCCCAGCATTTT. Protein product: CSASQTGTNQPQHF.

This clonotype was seen just once. This chain links TRBV7-9 with TRBJ2-7, with 10 bases identical to TRBD2. V lost 2 bases to trimming and J lost 3 bases; unmatched junction nucleotides: 4. Looked up from germline, CDR1 is SEHNR and CDR2 is FQNEAQ (reference sequence). The CDR3 loop spans 15 amino acids. The CDR3 bases are TGTGCCAGCAGCTTAAGTGGACTAGCGGACTACGAGCAGTACTTC. It is translated as CASSLSGLADYEQYF. Based on the CDR3 plus reference TRBV7-9 and TRBJ2-7, the full variable domain is DTGVSQNPRHKITKRGQNVTFRCDPISEHNRLYWYRQTLGQGPEFLTYFQNEAQLEKSRLLSDRFSAERPKGSFSTLEIQRTEQGDSAMYLCASSLSGLADYEQYFGPGTRLTVT.

This clonotype was counted between two and nine times. V usage is TRBV18 and J usage is TRBJ1-6; unclear D gene. The length of the CDR3 is 16 residues. Per the germline V gene, CDR1 is KGHSH and CDR2 is LQKENI. Trimming removed 4 bases from V and 0 bases from J, with 10 bases in between. CDR3 DNA sequence: TGTGCCAGCTCACGGGAGAGCAGCTCCTATAATTCACCCCTCCACTTT. Its translation is CASSRESSSYNSPLHF.

V and J are TRBV21-1 and TRBJ2-2; whether TRBD1, the table's D call, matches the DNA was not checked. TRBV21-1 is described as a pseudogene. The CDR3 spans 15 residues. CDR3 bases: TGTGCCAGCAGCAAAGGGGCGGTGGGCACCGGGGAGCTGTTTTTT. It codes for CASSKGAVGTGELFF.

The V gene is TRBV4-1, the J gene TRBJ2-3; weak D call: TRBD1 (6 bases). Between the trimmed V and J ends, which lost 1 base and 3 bases, there was a span of 11 bases. Per germline, CDR1 MGHRA and CDR2 YSYEKL. This CDR3 spans 15 amino acids. The CDR3 region has the DNA TGCGCCAGCAGCCAAGGGGGGCACAGGACAGATACGCAGTATTTT. It yields the protein CASSQGGHRTDTQYF.

The chain is built from TRBV15 and TRBJ2-1; 9 nucleotides match TRBD2. CDR1 is LNHNV and CDR2 is YYDKDF in the germline V gene (reference sequence). V gave up 3 bases and J gave up 7 bases; unmatched junction bases: 10. The CDR3 extends over 16 amino acids. The CDR3 DNA sequence: TGTGCCACCAGCAGCTATCCTAGCGGGAACCTAAATGAGCAGTTCTTC. Protein sequence: CATSSYPSGNLNEQFF.

This clonotype was detected a few times. The gene calls are TRBV28 and TRBJ2-3; TRBD1 matches 10 bases. With 4 bases clipped from V and 4 bases from J, the junction kept 2 bases outside the gene matches. The germline V gene has CDR1 MDHEN and CDR2 SYDVKM. This CDR3 is built from 14 residues. The CDR3 spells CASSSGTGADTQYF. DNA of the CDR3: TGTGCCAGCAGTTCCGGGACAGGGGCAGATACGCAGTATTTT.

This rearrangement joins TRBV5-1 to TRBJ1-5, with 7 positions matching TRBD1. CDR1 and CDR2 (germline): SGHRS, YFSETQ. The CDR3 runs to 14 residues. V gave up 4 bases and J gave up 7 bases; unmatched junction bases: 8. CDR3 sequence reads: CASSPTGEGQPQHF. The DNA of the CDR3 is TGCGCCAGCAGCCCAACAGGGGAGGGACAGCCCCAGCATTTT.

The chain employs TRBV4-2 and TRBJ1-1; 7 nucleotides match TRBD1. There are 15 residues in the CDR3. Germline trimming cut 1 base from V and 4 bases from J; bases unmatched to any gene: 6. Germline V gives CDR1 LGHNA, CDR2 YNFKEQ. CDR3 protein: CASSQVGGGGTEAFF. CDR3 sequence (DNA): TGTGCCAGCAGCCAAGTGGGAGGGGGCGGCACTGAAGCTTTCTTT.